Reported below is one T cell receptor (beta chain). The target of this receptor is not known. The junction departs from germline at one end; a sequencing error may be responsible. This entry belongs to a study of shared clonotypes between healthy human individuals (dated by TCRdb to the early 2020s). In the study overall: The cohort comprised a couple of women and a few men aged 18 to 49 years. Per donor, three plates each were used for CD4 naive and CD4 memory, two for CD8 naive, and one for CD8 memory. To estimate repertoire size and how much clonotypes are shared between individuals, the study performed deep sequencing of blood TCR repertoires from a few healthy adults. Libraries were prepared and TCR repertoires were sequenced by different laboratories using diverse techniques, in order to increase sequencing depth and limit assay-specific biases. Between about 0.8 and 9 billion PBMCs per donor were obtained by leukapheresis. The investigation overall reported the following: The small number of donors limited the genetic and exposure-history diversity represented. Rarefaction of sorted-subset datasets indicated incomplete sequencing despite the large sequencing depth. Naive subsets generally had larger estimated clonotype richness than memory subsets did. Pairwise subsampling indicated that sequencing depth was expected to affect the degree of clonotype sharing among donors. Sharing across several donors was observed for roughly 5.4% of naive CD4, 3% to 4% of naive CD8, 2% to 2.5% of memory CD4, and over 0.3% of memory CD8 clonotypes. Sampling was restricted to blood, and TCR repertoires in tissues likely differ from the TCR repertoires found in blood. Compared with non-shared clonotypes, clonotypes shared by all four sorted-subset donors had higher generation probabilities.

CDR1 and CDR2, per the germline V gene, are SGHTA and FQGTGA. The CDR3 spans 12 residues, from the cysteine through the phenylalanine. Only the CDR3 part of the read is kept: 36 bases, read in frame from the first base. TCR CDR3 regions were amplified from genomic DNA by multiplex PCR using the deep immunoSEQ assay. For each cell subset, the extracted genomic DNA was distributed evenly across all wells of several immunoSEQ 96-well plates, and each plate served as one replicate. For sorted subsets, 200 ng of genomic DNA, equivalent to 30,000 or so T cell genomes, went into each replicate PCR. Purified libraries were quantified with a Qubit 3.0 fluorometer, sized on a Bioanalyzer 2100, and re-quantified with the KAPA Library Quantification kit. Every immunoSEQ 96-well plate was sequenced on a separate single-read 150-cycle Illumina NextSeq 550 flow cell. Turning to the authors' computational methods: Because only junctional sequences without quality scores were contained in the immunoSEQ output, filtering matching that applied to full-length reads could not be performed. Sequences were annotated with PyIR, a Python wrapper for IgBLAST v1.9, using IMGT germline references to assign V/J genes and CDR3. Reads were filtered out if the reads had weak V/J assignments (E-value above 1e-6), no CDR3, stop codons, out-of-frame junctions, or ambiguous translated residues. V3J clonotypes were defined by identical inferred V gene, J gene, and CDR3 amino acid sequence. Percentage overlap between repertoires was calculated by dividing the number of shared unique clonotypes by the size of the smaller repertoire. Repertoire richness was assessed with RTK rarefaction, the Chao1 estimator, and Recon v2.1 estimates of unobserved clonotypes. Generation probabilities for all TCRbeta clonotypes obtained by the gDNA method from four donors were computed using OLGA. Entries here come from immuneACCESS through TCRdb and include only in-frame sequences with V and J called. Some clones fail to appear in such tables; in the studies checked, an unresolved V gene covers under half of the shortfall, and the cause of the remainder is unknown. The V and J calls and clone size are taken from that table; D and trimming were inferred from the DNA. The sample table records a few million clones; over 90% of these occur just once. The top ten clonotypes cover under 0.45% of the sample.

Donors were healthy HIV-negative adults with no recently reported acute infections or vaccinations. All donors were Caucasian adults living in Nashville, Tennessee, USA. CD4+ T cells were enriched by magnetic negative selection, after which naive cells were positively selected on CD45RA and the negative fraction was taken as the memory subset. After blood collection by leukapheresis, PBMCs were isolated using Ficoll-Histopaque density gradient centrifugation and then cryopreserved in the vapor phase of liquid nitrogen. Analytical flow cytometry was used to check the purity and quantity of every magnetically sorted T cell population. From each sorted fraction, genomic DNA was isolated and quantified by UV absorbance on a Nanodrop 2000c.

Specimen: naive CD4+ T cells from PBMCs. This sample's cell subset or site label indicates: CD45RA+ positively selected. The origin of this receptor is a young man in good health. Some clones in this sample may be carry-over from other donors' samples. The chain is encoded by TRBV7-3 joined to TRBJ2-5, with TRBD2 identical over 7 junction bases. The CDR3 corresponds to CASSFLAAREDF. The DNA sequence follows: TGTGCCAGCAGCTTCCTAGCGGCCCGCGAAGACTTC.